The 21 T cell receptor beta chains presented below share a single source sample, sequenced in a study of T cells in Graves' hyperthyroidism and ophthalmopathy. The investigators amplified TCR beta CDR3 regions from RNA transcripts. RT-PCR in the first round (using the HTBI primer set) targeted the TCR CDR3. TCRdb reprocessed the multiplex PCR reads via MiXCR and lists one record per CDR3 protein. This sample has under 200,000 distinct CDR3 sequences; 9.4% occur once, and the top ten carry around 21%. The specimen was blood. These receptors all stem from a woman aged 18-29 years with Graves' hyperthyroidism that later progressed to Graves' ophthalmopathy.

This clonotype was counted a few times. V gene TRBV19 combines with J gene TRBJ2-1, with 9 bases aligning to TRBD2. Unmatched junction bases numbered 16, after V lost 7 bases and J lost 6 bases. This CDR3 spans 17 amino acids. Germline CDR1 reads LNHDA; CDR2 reads SQIVND (reference sequence). The CDR3 DNA reads as TGTGCCAGTAAGCCCCCAACTAGCGGGCCGGCGGGCAATGAGCAGTTCTTC. It translates to CASKPPTSGPAGNEQFF.

Turning to this clonotype: This may arise from a read error, as a much more abundant clone is one base away. The CDR3 spells CATSESYGETYEQYF. The CDR3 coding sequence is TGTGCCACCAGTGAGTCTTATGGGGAGACCTACGAGCAGTACTTC. The rearrangement uses TRBV10-3 and TRBJ2-7; tentatively, D is TRBD2 (5 bases). The CDR3 is 15 residues long. Germline CDR1 reads ENHRY; CDR2 reads SYGVKD.

This clonotype was counted many times. The chain has TRBV7-9 and TRBJ1-6, with 7 nucleotides matching TRBD1. The CDR3 is made up of 16 amino acids. From germline, CDR1 is SEHNR and CDR2 FQNEAQ (reference sequence). V shed 4 bases, J shed 3 bases, and the junction held 6 bases outside the gene matches. Here the CDR3 DNA reads TGTGCCAGCAGCTCCTCCGGGACAGTCTATAATTCACCCCTCCACTTT. Its protein is CASSSSGTVYNSPLHF.

This clonotype was seen more than once but under ten times. The J gene is TRBJ1-6, the V gene TRBV6-5; D might be TRBD1 (5 bases). The V end lost 2 bases, the J end lost 5 bases, and 16 bases lay between the germline ends. Germline V lookup: CDR1 MNHEY, CDR2 SVGAGI. The CDR3 totals 17 residues. CDR3 protein: CASSYNRPAGNNSPLHF. CDR3 DNA sequence: TGTGCCAGCAGTTACAACCGCCCCGCAGGGAATAATTCACCCCTCCACTTT.

Ten or more counts support this clonotype. The V and J genes are TRBV27 and TRBJ2-7, with D perhaps matching TRBD1 (7 bases). The CDR3 is made up of 15 amino acids. Trimming removed 7 bases at V and 4 bases at J, with 20 bases between. CDR1 and CDR2 from the germline V gene are MNHEY and SMNVEV (reference sequence). Written as DNA, the CDR3 is TGTGCCAGCACTCCTTCAGGGGGGAGGCCTTACGAGCAGTACTTC. It encodes CASTPSGGRPYEQYF.

The rearrangement links TRBV29-1 to TRBJ1-2; D gene ambiguous. V shed 2 bases and J shed 7 bases, with 20 bases lying between them. The length of the CDR3 is 15 residues. Germline assignment: CDR1 SQVTM and CDR2 ANQGSEA. CDR3 residues: CSVESPGQSGCGYTF. The CDR3 nucleotides are TGCAGCGTTGAATCCCCCGGGCAGTCCGGCTGTGGCTACACCTTC.

The V gene is TRBV6-2 or TRBV6-3, the J gene TRBJ1-1, with D unresolved. Germline V gene lookup returns CDR1 MNHEY and CDR2 SVGEGT. Trimming shortened V by 0 bases and J by 6 bases, and 8 bases separated the two germline ends. The CDR3 runs 13 residues. CDR3 DNA: TGTGCCAGCAGTTACTCTGGTTTCTCTGAAGCTTTCTTT. Translated, it gives CASSYSGFSEAFF.

This clonotype was seen ten or more times. The chain combines TRBV12-3 or TRBV12-4 with TRBJ1-5; TRBD1 matches 8 bases. The CDR3 covers 15 residues. V dropped 6 bases and J dropped 5; count of bases not matched to a gene: 9. The CDR3 nucleotides are TGTGCCAGCAGCCCAGGACAGGGTAGGGATCAGCCCCAGCATTTT. Protein product: CASSPGQGRDQPQHF.

Only a few counts were recorded for this clonotype. In DNA form, the CDR3 reads TGTGCCAGCAGCTTAGCGGGGCTGGGTGACTATGGCTACACCTTC. Protein product: CASSLAGLGDYGYTF. The V call is TRBV7-9, the J call TRBJ1-2; possibly TRBD1 for D (5 bases). Germline V gene lookup returns CDR1 SEHNR and CDR2 FQNEAQ (reference sequence). Trimming left V 0 bases short and J 3 bases short, with 11 bases between. This CDR3 region has 15 residues.

There are many counts of this clonotype. V is TRBV12-5 and J is TRBJ1-5; weak D call: TRBD1 (5 bases). Looked up from germline, CDR1 is LGHNT and CDR2 is FRNRAP. The CDR3 has 17 residues. Trimming stripped 0 bases from V and 1 base from J, with 13 bases between. The CDR3 here is CASGLVVTGRSNQPQHF. CDR3 sequence (DNA): TGTGCTAGTGGTTTGGTAGTAACAGGTCGCAGCAATCAGCCCCAGCATTTT.

This clonotype has at least ten counts. J is TRBJ1-1 and V is TRBV11-2, with a tentative D call TRBD1 (6 bases). Germline V gene lookup returns CDR1 SGHAT and CDR2 FQNNGV. V was clipped by 6 bases and J by 5 bases, with 16 bases between them. The CDR3 runs 14 residues. The CDR3 region has the DNA TGTGCCAGCAGGAGACCGGGACAACGGACTGAAGCTTTCTTT. It translates to CASRRPGQRTEAFF.

The V gene is TRBV12-3 or TRBV12-4, the J gene TRBJ1-3; no reliable D call. The CDR3 length is 14 residues. Trimming removed 6 bases from V and 0 bases from J, with 9 bases in between. The CDR3 region is CASRVHSSGNTIYF. CDR3 DNA: TGTGCCAGCAGAGTACACAGCTCTGGAAACACCATATATTTT.

This clonotype was observed many times. The chain joins TRBV30 to TRBJ1-1; a possible D gene is TRBD1 (5 bases). The germline gives CDR1 GTSNPN, CDR2 SVGIG (reference sequence). This CDR3 comprises 13 residues. The V gene lost 0 bases and the J gene lost 1 base, with 6 bases spanning the gap. The CDR3 protein is CAWSVGGNTEAFF. The CDR3, as DNA: TGTGCCTGGAGTGTTGGGGGGAACACTGAAGCTTTCTTT.

There are many counts of this clonotype. This chain joins TRBV15 and TRBJ2-1; D is unclear. This CDR3 is 15 amino acids long. V was shortened by 1 base and J by 0 bases, with 7 bases between the two germline ends. The germline V gene has CDR1 LNHNV and CDR2 YYDKDF (reference sequence). The CDR3 DNA reads TGTGCCACCAGCAGAGTTAGGAGCTCCTACAATGAGCAGTTCTTC. Its translation is CATSRVRSSYNEQFF.

This clonotype was counted ten times or more. J is TRBJ2-7 and V is TRBV27, with 11 bases matching TRBD1. Looked up from germline, CDR1 is MNHEY and CDR2 is SMNVEV (reference sequence). CDR3 length equals 15 residues. Trimming removed 4 bases from V and 0 bases from J; junction bases left unmatched: 2. CDR3 coding DNA: TGTGCCAGCAGTTACGGGACAGGGGGCTCCTACGAGCAGTACTTC. Amino acids: CASSYGTGGSYEQYF.

This clonotype was detected many times. The rearrangement links TRBV20-1 to TRBJ1-5; D unresolved. The V gene lost 3 bases and the J gene lost 2 bases, with 11 bases spanning the gap. CDR1 is DFQATT, CDR2 SNEGSKA, per germline (reference sequence). The CDR3 extends over 14 amino acids. CDR3 region: CSASRGDRNQPQHF. The CDR3 DNA follows: TGCAGTGCTAGTCGCGGGGATCGCAATCAGCCCCAGCATTTT.

Many counts were recorded for this clonotype. The V gene is TRBV7-7, the J gene TRBJ1-1, with D unclear. The CDR3 extends over 12 amino acids. CDR1 and CDR2 from the germline V gene are SSHAT and FNYEAQ (reference sequence). The CDR3 region is CVKTAMNTEAFF. The CDR3 nucleotides are TGTGTTAAGACTGCAATGAACACTGAAGCTTTCTTT.

This clonotype was recorded at least ten times. This chain joins TRBV7-2 and TRBJ2-1, with 8 bases identical to TRBD1. V gave up 11 bases and J gave up 8 bases; unmatched junction bases: 8. Germline assignment: CDR1 SGHTA and CDR2 FQGNSA. The CDR3 contains 12 residues. DNA of the CDR3: TGTGCCGGGGGACAGGTCTGGGATGAGCAGTTCTTC. It codes for CAGGQVWDEQFF.

This clonotype appeared many times. The CDR3 region is CSVESQGTDTQYF. CDR3 nucleotides: TGCAGCGTTGAATCACAGGGCACAGATACGCAGTATTTT. The gene calls are TRBV29-1 and TRBJ2-3; weak D call: TRBD1 (5 bases). The V gene lost 2 bases and the J gene lost 1 base, with 7 bases spanning the gap. CDR3 length: 13 amino acids. Germline V gives CDR1 SQVTM, CDR2 ANQGSEA.

The chain is built from TRBV29-1 and TRBJ2-5; no reliable D call. In germline, CDR1 is SQVTM, CDR2 ANQGSEA. There are 10 residues in the CDR3. V gave up 7 bases and J gave up 5 bases, with 8 bases separating them. The DNA for the CDR3 is TGCAGCGGTGGGGTCGAGACCCAGTACTTC. Amino acid sequence: CSGGVETQYF.

Worth noting for this clonotype: This may stem from a read error, because a much larger clone lies one nucleotide away. This chain uses TRBV19 with TRBJ2-7, with 10 bases aligning to TRBD1. CDR3 length: 13 amino acids. The junction had 8 bases not matched to a gene; V was cut back by 6 bases and J by 9 bases. Germline CDR1 reads LNHDA; CDR2 reads SQIVND (reference sequence). The CDR3 coding sequence is TGTGCCAGTAGCCGACAGGGGGCGAGGGGGCAGTACTTC. Translation gives CASSRQGARGQYF.